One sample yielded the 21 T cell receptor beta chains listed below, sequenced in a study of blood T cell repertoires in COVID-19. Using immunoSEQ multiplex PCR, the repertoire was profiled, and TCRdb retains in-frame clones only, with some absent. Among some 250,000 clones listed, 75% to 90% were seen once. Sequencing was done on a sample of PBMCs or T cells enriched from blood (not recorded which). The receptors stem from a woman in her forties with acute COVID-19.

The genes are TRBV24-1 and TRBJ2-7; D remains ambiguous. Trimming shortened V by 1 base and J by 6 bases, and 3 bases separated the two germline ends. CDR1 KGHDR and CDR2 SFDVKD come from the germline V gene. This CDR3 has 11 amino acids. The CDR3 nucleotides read TGTGCCACCAGTGATTTAGCCGAGCAGTACTTC. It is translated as CATSDLAEQYF.

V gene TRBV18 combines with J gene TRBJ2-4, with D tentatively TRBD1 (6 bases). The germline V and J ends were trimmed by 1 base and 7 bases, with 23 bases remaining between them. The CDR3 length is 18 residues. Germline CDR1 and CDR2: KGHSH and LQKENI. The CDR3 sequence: CASSPLGPAGALGNIQYF. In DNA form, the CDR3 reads TGTGCCAGCTCACCACTGGGCCCCGCAGGGGCCCTCGGGAACATTCAGTACTTC.

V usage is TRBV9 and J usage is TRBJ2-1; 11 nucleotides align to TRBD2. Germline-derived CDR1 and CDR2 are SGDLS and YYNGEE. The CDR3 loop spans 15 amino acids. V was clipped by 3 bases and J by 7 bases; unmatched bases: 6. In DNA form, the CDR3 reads TGTGCCAGCAGCGCCGGGACTAGCGGATTTAATGAGCAGTTCTTC. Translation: CASSAGTSGFNEQFF.

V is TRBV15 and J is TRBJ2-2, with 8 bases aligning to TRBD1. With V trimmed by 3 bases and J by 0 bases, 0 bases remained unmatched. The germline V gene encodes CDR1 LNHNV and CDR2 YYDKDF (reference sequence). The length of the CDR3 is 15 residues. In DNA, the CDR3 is TGTGCCACCAGCAGGGACAGGGCGAACACCGGGGAGCTGTTTTTT. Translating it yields CATSRDRANTGELFF.

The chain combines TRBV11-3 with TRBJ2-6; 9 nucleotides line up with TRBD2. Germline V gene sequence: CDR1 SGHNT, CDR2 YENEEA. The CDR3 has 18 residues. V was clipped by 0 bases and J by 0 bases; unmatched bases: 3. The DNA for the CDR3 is TGTGCCAGCAGCTTAGACCAAGCGGGGGGCTCTGGGGCCAACGTCCTGACTTTC. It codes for CASSLDQAGGSGANVLTF.

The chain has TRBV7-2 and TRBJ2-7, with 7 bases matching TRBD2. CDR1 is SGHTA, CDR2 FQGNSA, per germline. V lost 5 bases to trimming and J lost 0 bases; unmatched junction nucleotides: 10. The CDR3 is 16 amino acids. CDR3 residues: CASSLTIAGSSYEQYF. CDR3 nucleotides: TGTGCCAGCAGCCTAACCATAGCGGGCAGCTCCTACGAGCAGTACTTC.

CDR3 residues: CASSYSGQIYGYTF. The CDR3 bases are TGTGCCAGCAGTTACTCGGGACAGATCTATGGCTACACCTTC. V is TRBV6-5 and J is TRBJ1-2; 7 bases map to TRBD1. After removal of 0 bases from V and 4 bases from J, the junction contained 2 bases not matched to a gene. Per germline, CDR1 MNHEY and CDR2 SVGAGI. CDR3 size: 14 residues.

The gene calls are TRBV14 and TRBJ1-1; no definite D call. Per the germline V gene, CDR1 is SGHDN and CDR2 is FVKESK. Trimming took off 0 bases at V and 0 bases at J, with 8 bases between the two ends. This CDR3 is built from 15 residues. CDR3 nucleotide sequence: TGTGCCAGCAGCCAAGATCGGCGGGTGAACACTGAAGCTTTCTTT. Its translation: CASSQDRRVNTEAFF.

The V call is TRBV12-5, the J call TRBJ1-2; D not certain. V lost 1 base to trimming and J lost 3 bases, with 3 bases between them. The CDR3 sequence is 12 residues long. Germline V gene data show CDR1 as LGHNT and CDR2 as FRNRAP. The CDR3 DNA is TGTGCTAGTGGTTTGGCGGACTATGGCTACACCTTC. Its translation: CASGLADYGYTF.

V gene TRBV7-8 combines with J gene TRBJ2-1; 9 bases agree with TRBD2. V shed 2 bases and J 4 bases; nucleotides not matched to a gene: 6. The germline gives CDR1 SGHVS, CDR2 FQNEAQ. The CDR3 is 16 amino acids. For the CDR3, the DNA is TGTGCCAGCAGCTTAAGGCGGGGGGGGCCGTACAATGAGCAGTTCTTC. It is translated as CASSLRRGGPYNEQFF.

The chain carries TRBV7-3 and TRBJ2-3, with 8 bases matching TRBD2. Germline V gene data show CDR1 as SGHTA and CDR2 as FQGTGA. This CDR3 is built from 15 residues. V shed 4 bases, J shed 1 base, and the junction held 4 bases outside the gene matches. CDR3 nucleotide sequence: TGTGCCAGCAGCTCCCATAGCGGGGGCACAGATACGCAGTATTTT. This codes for CASSSHSGGTDTQYF.

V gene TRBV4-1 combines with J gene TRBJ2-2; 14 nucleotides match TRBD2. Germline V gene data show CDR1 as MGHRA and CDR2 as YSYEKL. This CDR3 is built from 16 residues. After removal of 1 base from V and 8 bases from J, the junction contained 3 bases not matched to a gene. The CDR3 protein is CASSQGLAGGPGELFF. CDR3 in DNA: TGCGCCAGCAGCCAAGGACTAGCGGGAGGGCCAGGGGAGCTGTTTTTT.

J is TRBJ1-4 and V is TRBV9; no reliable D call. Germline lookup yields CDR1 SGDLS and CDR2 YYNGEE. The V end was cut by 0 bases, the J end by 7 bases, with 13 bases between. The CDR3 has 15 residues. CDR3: CASSVGILGGEKLFF. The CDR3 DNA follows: TGTGCCAGCAGCGTAGGTATCCTAGGAGGTGAAAAACTGTTTTTT.

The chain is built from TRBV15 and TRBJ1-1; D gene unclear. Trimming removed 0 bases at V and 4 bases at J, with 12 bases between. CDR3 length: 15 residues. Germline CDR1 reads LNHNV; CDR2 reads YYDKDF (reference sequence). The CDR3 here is CATSREGGSATEAFF. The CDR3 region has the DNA TGTGCCACCAGCAGAGAAGGCGGGTCAGCCACTGAAGCTTTCTTT.

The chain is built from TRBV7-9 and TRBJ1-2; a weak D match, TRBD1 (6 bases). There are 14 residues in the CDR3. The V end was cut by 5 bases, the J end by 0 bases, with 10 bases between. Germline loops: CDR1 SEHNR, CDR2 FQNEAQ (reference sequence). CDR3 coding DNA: TGTGCCAGCAGCCGAGGACAGTCTAACTATGGCTACACCTTC. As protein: CASSRGQSNYGYTF.

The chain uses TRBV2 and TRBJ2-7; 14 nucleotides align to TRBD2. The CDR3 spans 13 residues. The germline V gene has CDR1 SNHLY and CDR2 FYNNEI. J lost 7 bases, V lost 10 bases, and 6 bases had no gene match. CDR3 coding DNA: TGTGCCACCAGACTAGCGGGAGGGGGTGAGCAGTACTTC. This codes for CATRLAGGGEQYF.

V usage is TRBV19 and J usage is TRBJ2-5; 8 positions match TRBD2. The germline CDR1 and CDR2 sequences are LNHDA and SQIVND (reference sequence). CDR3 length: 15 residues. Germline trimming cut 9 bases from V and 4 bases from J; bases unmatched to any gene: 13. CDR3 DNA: TGTGCCAGCTCCGGGGGGGCGGGGAAGTTAGAGACCCAGTACTTC. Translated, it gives CASSGGAGKLETQYF.

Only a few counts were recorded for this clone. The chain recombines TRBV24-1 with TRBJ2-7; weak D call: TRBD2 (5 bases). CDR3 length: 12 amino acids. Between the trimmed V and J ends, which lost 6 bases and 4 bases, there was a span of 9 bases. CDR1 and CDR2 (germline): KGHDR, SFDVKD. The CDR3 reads CATSPTGYEQYF. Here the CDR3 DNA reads TGTGCCACCAGTCCGACGGGGTACGAGCAGTACTTC.

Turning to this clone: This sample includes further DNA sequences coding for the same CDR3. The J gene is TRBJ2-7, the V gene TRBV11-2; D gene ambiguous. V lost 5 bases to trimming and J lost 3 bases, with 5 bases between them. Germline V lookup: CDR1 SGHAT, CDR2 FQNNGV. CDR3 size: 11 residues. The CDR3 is CASSPLYEQYF. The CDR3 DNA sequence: TGTGCCAGCAGCCCACTCTACGAGCAGTACTTC.

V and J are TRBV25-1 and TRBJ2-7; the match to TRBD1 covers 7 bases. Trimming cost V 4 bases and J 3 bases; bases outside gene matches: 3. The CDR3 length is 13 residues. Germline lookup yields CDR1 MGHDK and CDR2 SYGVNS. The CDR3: CASSGTGNYEQYF. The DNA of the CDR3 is TGTGCCAGCAGTGGGACAGGTAACTACGAGCAGTACTTC.

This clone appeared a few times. The CDR3 sequence: CASSSGLAGEQYF. The CDR3, as DNA: TGTGCCAGCAGCAGCGGACTAGCGGGCGAGCAGTACTTC. The chain recombines TRBV11-1 with TRBJ2-7, with 11 positions matching TRBD2. The CDR3 covers 13 residues. In germline, CDR1 is SGHAT, CDR2 FQDESV (reference sequence). J gave up 6 bases and V 5 bases, and 3 bases lay outside the gene matches.